This passage covers 20 T cell receptor beta chains from one sample sequenced in a study of cytomegalovirus exposure and HLA in healthy donors. The PCR had 60 Vbeta and 13 Jbeta primers. Sequenced by immunoSEQ multiplex PCR; TCRdb stores in-frame clones only, minus some. Its table lists 100,000 to 150,000 clones. The specimen was PBMCs. The receptors here all came from a woman aged 35 to 49 in good health and CMV-seropositive.

V usage is TRBV28 and J usage is TRBJ1-2; 7 bases are shared with TRBD1. Germline CDR1 is MDHEN and CDR2 is SYDVKM. The CDR3 length is 16 residues. After removal of 6 bases from V and 3 bases from J, the junction contained 13 bases not matched to a gene. CDR3 nucleotide sequence: TGTGCCAGCAGCTACTCATCGACAGGGACCTACTATGGCTACACCTTC. Protein: CASSYSSTGTYYGYTF.

The gene calls are TRBV5-4 and TRBJ2-4; the match to TRBD2 covers 10 bases. The germline gives CDR1 SGHNT, CDR2 YYREEE (reference sequence). CDR3 length equals 17 residues. J lost 0 bases, V lost 0 bases, and 3 bases had no gene match. Here the CDR3 reads CASSLALAGLAKNIQYF. CDR3 in DNA: TGTGCCAGCAGCTTGGCACTAGCGGGGCTAGCCAAAAACATTCAGTACTTC.

The chain has TRBV9 and TRBJ2-3; 10 bases are shared with TRBD2. This CDR3 is built from 16 residues. Germline trimming cut 0 bases from V and 3 bases from J; bases unmatched to any gene: 4. Germline CDR1 reads SGDLS; CDR2 reads YYNGEE. The CDR3 sequence: CASSVASTSGTDTQYF. For the CDR3, the DNA is TGTGCCAGCAGCGTAGCCTCGACTAGCGGGACAGATACGCAGTATTTT.

The V call is TRBV7-2, the J call TRBJ1-6; D remains ambiguous. The CDR3 sequence is 16 residues long. The germline V gene encodes CDR1 SGHTA and CDR2 FQGNSA. Trimming cost V 5 bases and J 6 bases, with 17 bases left between them. CDR3: CASSPGPTGVNSPLHF. The CDR3 bases are TGTGCCAGCAGCCCCGGACCCACGGGAGTTAATTCACCCCTCCACTTT.

The chain is built from TRBV7-6 and TRBJ2-2, with 8 bases identical to TRBD2. The junction had 3 bases not matched to a gene; V was cut back by 9 bases and J by 0 bases. Germline CDR1 is SGHVS and CDR2 is FNYEAQ. This CDR3 is built from 14 residues. CDR3 in amino acids: CASREGSNTGELFF. The CDR3 coding sequence is TGTGCCAGTCGGGAGGGGTCGAACACCGGGGAGCTGTTTTTT.

The V gene is TRBV28, the J gene TRBJ2-4, with D uncertain. The CDR3 totals 13 residues. Germline V gives CDR1 MDHEN, CDR2 SYDVKM. Trimming removed 6 bases from V and 1 base from J, with 7 bases in between. CDR3 protein: CASRESAKNIQYF. The DNA for the CDR3 is TGTGCCAGCAGGGAGTCTGCCAAAAACATTCAGTACTTC.

As concerns this clone: One end of the junction fails to match germline, which may point to a read error. The rearrangement links TRBV9 to TRBJ2-1, with 9 bases lining up with TRBD1. The CDR3 contains 11 residues. Germline-derived CDR1 and CDR2 are SGDLS and YYNGEE. The CDR3, as DNA: TGTGCCAGCAGCGCTGGGACAGGGAAGGTCTTC. This sequence encodes CASSAGTGKVF.

As concerns this clone: The same CDR3 also results from other DNA sequences found in this sample. V and J are TRBV19 and TRBJ2-5; TRBD2 matches 12 bases. This CDR3 comprises 15 residues. The V segment lost 6 bases and the J segment 1 base; nucleotides outside the gene matches: 3. Germline V gene lookup returns CDR1 LNHDA and CDR2 SQIVND (reference sequence). The CDR3 DNA follows: TGTGCCAGTAGCCCGGGACTAGCGGGCCAAGAGACCCAGTACTTC. It translates to CASSPGLAGQETQYF. Full variable domain (missing parts from reference TRBV19 and TRBJ2-5): DGGITQSPKYLFRKEGQNVTLSCEQNLNHDAMYWYRQDPGQGLRLIYYSQIVNDFQKGDIAEGYSVSREKKESFPLTVTSAQKNPTAFYLCASSPGLAGQETQYFGPGTRLLVL.

The chain links TRBV7-8 to TRBJ2-5, with TRBD1 matching over 9 bases. Looked up from germline, CDR1 is SGHVS and CDR2 is FQNEAQ. The trim removed 8 bases at V and 3 bases at J, leaving 7 bases unmatched. The CDR3 loop spans 14 amino acids. CDR3 loop: CASGTGPTKETQYF. CDR3 DNA: TGTGCCAGCGGGACAGGGCCGACTAAAGAGACCCAGTACTTC.

V and J are TRBV11-1 and TRBJ2-5, with D maybe TRBD2 (5 bases). V was shortened by 5 bases and J by 2 bases, with 12 bases between the two germline ends. This CDR3 is 14 amino acids long. The germline V gene encodes CDR1 SGHAT and CDR2 FQDESV (reference sequence). CDR3 bases: TGTGCCAGCAGCCCTTCAGGAGGACAAGAGACCCAGTACTTC. Its translation is CASSPSGGQETQYF. Full variable domain (rest looked up from reference TRBV11-1 and TRBJ2-5): EAEVAQSPRYKITEKSQAVAFWCDPISGHATLYWYRQILGQGPELLVQFQDESVVDDSQLPKDRFSAERLKGVDSTLKIQPAELGDSAMYLCASSPSGGQETQYFGPGTRLLVL.

The chain employs TRBV2 and TRBJ2-7; the match to TRBD1 covers 7 bases. Trimming removed 4 bases from V and 3 bases from J; junction bases left unmatched: 9. Looked up from germline, CDR1 is SNHLY and CDR2 is FYNNEI. The CDR3 has 15 residues. Here the CDR3 DNA reads TGTGCCAGCAGTGGTGGGACAGTCCCTGTCTACGAGCAGTACTTC. Amino acids: CASSGGTVPVYEQYF.

The V gene is TRBV7-3, the J gene TRBJ1-5; D possibly corresponds to TRBD1 (6 bases). V dropped 6 bases and J dropped 1 base, with 28 bases sitting between them. The CDR3 runs 20 residues. CDR1 is SGHTA and CDR2 is FQGTGA in the germline V gene. Here the CDR3 reads CASSCPRGAGACESNQPQHF. For the CDR3, the DNA is TGTGCCAGCAGTTGTCCACGGGGGGCGGGGGCGTGCGAAAGCAATCAGCCCCAGCATTTT.

This chain joins TRBV6-1 and TRBJ2-3; no clear D gene. Looked up from germline, CDR1 is MNHNS and CDR2 is SASEGT. The CDR3 covers 15 residues. Between the trimmed V and J ends, which lost 6 bases and 4 bases, there was a span of 17 bases. CDR3 DNA sequence: TGTGCCAGCAGAGAGGTTCGATTGATCGCAGATACGCAGTATTTT. This translates into CASREVRLIADTQYF.

Notes on this clone: One end of the junction varies from germline; a read error may be responsible. The chain links TRBV7-9 to TRBJ1-2; tentatively, D is TRBD1 (5 bases). CDR3 size: 12 residues. From germline, CDR1 is SEHNR and CDR2 FQNEAQ (reference sequence). The CDR3 bases are TGTGCCAGCAGCTTAGCGGTCGACAGAATCAACTTC. This codes for CASSLAVDRINF.

The rearrangement links TRBV5-1 to TRBJ2-1; 7 positions match TRBD2. The length of the CDR3 is 16 residues. Germline lookup yields CDR1 SGHRS and CDR2 YFSETQ. J was trimmed by 1 base and V by 1 base; bases with no gene match: 5. The DNA of the CDR3 is TGCGCCAGCAGCTTGTCGAGCGGGAAATCCTACAATGAGCAGTTCTTC. Translation: CASSLSSGKSYNEQFF.

The V and J genes are TRBV18 and TRBJ1-1; D may be TRBD1 (6 bases). Germline V gene lookup returns CDR1 KGHSH and CDR2 LQKENI. CDR3 length: 14 amino acids. V was shortened by 3 bases and J by 8 bases, with 16 bases between the two germline ends. The CDR3 loop reads CASSPGFQGTEAFF. The CDR3 DNA follows: TGTGCCAGCTCACCCGGATTCCAGGGGACAGAAGCTTTCTTT.

DNA of the CDR3: TGTGCCAGCAGTGGCCCCGGGACTAGCGGTTACAATGAGCAGTTCTTC. Its protein is CASSGPGTSGYNEQFF. The chain recombines TRBV6-1 with TRBJ2-1, with 11 positions matching TRBD2. With 4 bases clipped from V and 4 bases from J, the junction kept 6 bases outside the gene matches. Germline lookup yields CDR1 MNHNS and CDR2 SASEGT. CDR3 length equals 16 residues.

The rearrangement uses TRBV7-9 and TRBJ1-2; TRBD1 might be the D (6 bases). The V end lost 11 bases, the J end lost 0 bases, and 13 bases lay between the germline ends. The CDR3 contains 13 residues. Germline CDR1 SEHNR, CDR2 FQNEAQ (reference sequence). The DNA of the CDR3 is TGTGCCGGCACAGGGACTCCTAACTATGGCTACACCTTC. As protein: CAGTGTPNYGYTF.

V is TRBV4-2 and J is TRBJ2-2, with TRBD2 matching 9 bases. CDR1 is LGHNA, CDR2 YNFKEQ, per germline. There are 16 residues in the CDR3. V was clipped by 4 bases and J by 7 bases; unmatched bases: 10. The CDR3 region has the DNA TGTGCCAGCAGCCTCCAAGTAGCGGGAGTCGGCGGGGAGCTGTTTTTT. This codes for CASSLQVAGVGGELFF.

This chain connects TRBV11-1 to TRBJ2-1; 8 bases match TRBD2. The ends lost 8 bases at V and 1 base at J; junction bases unmatched: 7. Germline V lookup: CDR1 SGHAT, CDR2 FQDESV (reference sequence). The CDR3 has 15 residues. The CDR3 sequence: CASEGAGASYNEQFF. CDR3 coding DNA: TGTGCCAGCGAAGGAGCGGGAGCGTCCTACAATGAGCAGTTCTTC.